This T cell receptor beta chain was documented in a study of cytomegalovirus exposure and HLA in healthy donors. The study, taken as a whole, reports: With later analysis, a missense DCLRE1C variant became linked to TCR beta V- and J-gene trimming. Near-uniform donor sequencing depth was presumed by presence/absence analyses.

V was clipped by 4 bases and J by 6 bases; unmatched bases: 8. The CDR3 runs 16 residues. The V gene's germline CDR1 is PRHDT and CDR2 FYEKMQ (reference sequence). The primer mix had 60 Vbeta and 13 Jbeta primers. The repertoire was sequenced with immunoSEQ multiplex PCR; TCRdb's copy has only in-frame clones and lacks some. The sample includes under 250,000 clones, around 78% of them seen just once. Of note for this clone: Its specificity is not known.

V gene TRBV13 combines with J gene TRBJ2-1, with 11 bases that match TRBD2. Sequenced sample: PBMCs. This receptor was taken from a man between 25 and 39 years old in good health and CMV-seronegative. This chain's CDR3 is CASSSVRTSGSNEQFF. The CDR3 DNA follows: TGTGCCAGCAGCTCAGTGCGCACTAGCGGGAGCAATGAGCAGTTCTTC.